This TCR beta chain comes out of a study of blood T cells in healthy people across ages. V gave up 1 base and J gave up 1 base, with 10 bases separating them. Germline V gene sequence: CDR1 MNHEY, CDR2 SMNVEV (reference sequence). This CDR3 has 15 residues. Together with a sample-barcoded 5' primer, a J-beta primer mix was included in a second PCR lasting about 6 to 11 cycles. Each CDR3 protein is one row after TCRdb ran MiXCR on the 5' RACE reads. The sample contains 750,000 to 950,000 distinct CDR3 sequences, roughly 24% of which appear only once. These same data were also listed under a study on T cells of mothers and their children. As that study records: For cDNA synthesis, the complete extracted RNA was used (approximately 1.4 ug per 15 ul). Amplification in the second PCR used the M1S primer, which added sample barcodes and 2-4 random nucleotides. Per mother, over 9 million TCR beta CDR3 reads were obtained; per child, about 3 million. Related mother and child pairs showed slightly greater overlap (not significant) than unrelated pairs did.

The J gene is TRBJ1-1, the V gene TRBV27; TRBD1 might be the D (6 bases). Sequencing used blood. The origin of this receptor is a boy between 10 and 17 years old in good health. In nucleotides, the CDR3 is TGTGCCAGCAGTTTATATGGGGGGCCGAACACTGAAGCTTTCTTT. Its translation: CASSLYGGPNTEAFF.